This passage covers 32 T cell receptor beta chains from one sample sequenced in a study of T cell responses to AZD1222 COVID-19 vaccine. Here immunoSEQ multiplex PCR was the method, and the copy in TCRdb shows in-frame clones only, minus some. Of 95,000 to 110,000 clones in the sample, about 89% were seen once. The sequencing used peripheral blood, collected 28 days after the second dose of the MenACWY control vaccine. These TCRs come from an adult who received the MenACWY meningococcal vaccine as a control.

The chain is built from TRBV3-1 (or the pseudogene TRBV3-2) and TRBJ2-5; TRBD1 matches 7 bases. With 6 bases clipped from V and 4 bases from J, the junction kept 8 bases outside the gene matches. The CDR3 runs 14 residues. Germline CDR1 and CDR2: LGHDT and YNNKEL (reference sequence). This chain's CDR3 is CASRAWDRRETQYF. The CDR3 coding sequence is TGTGCCAGCAGAGCCTGGGACAGAAGAGAGACCCAGTACTTC.

The V and J genes are TRBV27 and TRBJ2-7; D gene uncertain. The CDR3 is made up of 16 amino acids. Germline V gene data show CDR1 as MNHEY and CDR2 as SMNVEV (reference sequence). The germline V and J ends were trimmed by 0 bases and 0 bases, with 12 bases remaining between them. The CDR3: CASSLSGFPSSYEQYF. The CDR3, as DNA: TGTGCCAGCAGTTTATCGGGCTTCCCGAGCTCCTACGAGCAGTACTTC.

The genes are TRBV3-1 (or the pseudogene TRBV3-2) and TRBJ1-5, with TRBD1 as a possible D gene (6 bases). Trimming shortened V by 3 bases and J by 6 bases, and 12 bases separated the two germline ends. This CDR3 comprises 14 residues. Germline CDR1 reads LGHDT; CDR2 reads YNNKEL (reference sequence). The CDR3 DNA is TGTGCCAGCAGCCAGGGGGGCGTAGGTCAGCCCCAGCATTTT. Encoded protein: CASSQGGVGQPQHF.

The V call is TRBV6-5, the J call TRBJ2-1; D is undetermined. Between the trimmed V and J ends, which lost 8 bases and 3 bases, there was a span of 14 bases. The CDR3 is 14 amino acids. The germline CDR1 and CDR2 sequences are MNHEY and SVGAGI. The CDR3 protein is CASHNSIFYNEQFF. The DNA for the CDR3 is TGTGCCAGCCATAACAGCATTTTCTACAATGAGCAGTTCTTC.

V is TRBV15 and J is TRBJ2-5, with a weak D call TRBD1 (5 bases). CDR3 length equals 13 residues. Germline lookup yields CDR1 LNHNV and CDR2 YYDKDF (reference sequence). V lost 3 bases to trimming and J lost 5 bases, with 10 bases between them. The CDR3, as DNA: TGTGCCACCAGCAGGGACACCTCGGAGACCCAGTACTTC. Protein product: CATSRDTSETQYF.

The rearrangement joins TRBV7-2 to TRBJ2-3; no firm D call. Germline lookup yields CDR1 SGHTA and CDR2 FQGNSA. The CDR3 covers 14 residues. Trimming removed 5 bases from V and 7 bases from J, with 16 bases in between. In DNA form, the CDR3 reads TGTGCCAGCAGCCGCGAAATCGCAGGTCATACGCAGTATTTT. Its translation is CASSREIAGHTQYF.

The V call is TRBV3-1 (or the pseudogene TRBV3-2), the J call TRBJ2-3; D gene ambiguous. Trimming left V 5 bases short and J 3 bases short, with 12 bases between. This CDR3 spans 14 amino acids. Per the germline V gene, CDR1 is LGHDT and CDR2 is YNNKEL (reference sequence). The CDR3: CASSTRLTTDTQYF. For the CDR3, the DNA is TGTGCCAGCAGCACCCGACTTACTACAGATACGCAGTATTTT.

The rearrangement links TRBV2 to TRBJ1-1; no definite D call. Trimming took 0 bases from V and 1 from J, leaving 9 bases between them. Germline V lookup: CDR1 SNHLY, CDR2 FYNNEI. The CDR3 totals 15 residues. The CDR3 DNA follows: TGTGCCAGCAGTGAAGCGCAGTTCGGGAACACTGAAGCTTTCTTT. Encoded protein: CASSEAQFGNTEAFF.

For the CDR3, the DNA is TGCGCCAGCAGCCAAGATGAGACAGGGTCCCTCTATGGCTACACCTTC. It is translated as CASSQDETGSLYGYTF. The genes are TRBV4-1 and TRBJ1-2; TRBD1 matches at 7 bases. The V segment lost 0 bases and the J segment 4 bases; nucleotides outside the gene matches: 8. This CDR3 is built from 16 residues. CDR1 MGHRA and CDR2 YSYEKL come from the germline V gene.

This clone was detected only once. The V and J genes are TRBV5-1 and TRBJ2-5, with TRBD1 identical over 7 bases. CDR1 is SGHRS, CDR2 YFSETQ, per germline. V was pared by 7 bases and J by 2 bases, with 5 bases of the junction left unmatched. The CDR3 is 13 residues long. CDR3 amino acids: CASRLDRQETQYF. CDR3 nucleotide sequence: TGCGCCAGCCGTTTGGACAGGCAAGAGACCCAGTACTTC.

The table lists this clone with a count of one. The V call is TRBV27, the J call TRBJ2-7; 10 bases line up with TRBD1. With 6 bases clipped from V and 4 bases from J, the junction kept 9 bases outside the gene matches. Germline CDR1 is MNHEY and CDR2 is SMNVEV (reference sequence). The CDR3 extends over 15 amino acids. The CDR3 is CASRALGTGDYEQYF. The CDR3 DNA is TGTGCCAGCAGGGCGCTAGGGACAGGGGATTACGAGCAGTACTTC.

The V and J genes are TRBV4-3 and TRBJ2-7, with 7 bases fitting TRBD2. This CDR3 is 18 amino acids long. In germline, CDR1 is LGHNA, CDR2 YSLEER. V shed 1 base and J 2 bases; nucleotides not matched to a gene: 14. The CDR3 loop is CASSQATSLRGVPYEQYF. The CDR3 DNA sequence: TGCGCCAGCAGCCAAGCCACATCTCTACGGGGGGTCCCCTACGAGCAGTACTTC.

Only one count was recorded for this clone. V gene TRBV3-1 (or the pseudogene TRBV3-2) combines with J gene TRBJ1-6, with a possible D match to TRBD1 (6 bases). This CDR3 spans 15 amino acids. V was pared by 4 bases and J by 8 bases, with 15 bases between. Germline-derived CDR1 and CDR2 are LGHDT and YNNKEL (reference sequence). For the CDR3, the DNA is TGTGCCAGCAGCCGAGTGGGGGGCGCGTATTCACCCCTCCACTTT. It specifies CASSRVGGAYSPLHF.

The chain employs TRBV6-1 and TRBJ2-7; D ambiguous. The CDR3 has 16 residues. Germline V gives CDR1 MNHNS, CDR2 SASEGT. V lost 2 bases, J lost 3 bases, and 17 bases lay in between. The CDR3 nucleotides read TGTGCCAGCAGTGAATTGCCAGAAAGGGCTAACTACGAGCAGTACTTC. Amino acid sequence: CASSELPERANYEQYF.

This clone has only one observation. The chain combines TRBV2 with TRBJ1-5, with a weak D call TRBD1 (5 bases). The length of the CDR3 is 15 residues. Germline CDR1 is SNHLY and CDR2 is FYNNEI. V was trimmed by 7 bases and J by 0 bases, leaving 13 bases between them. The CDR3: CASKQGALSNQPQHF. The CDR3 DNA reads as TGTGCCAGCAAACAAGGGGCTCTTAGCAATCAGCCCCAGCATTTT.

The chain uses TRBV7-3 and TRBJ2-2, with TRBD2 identical over 8 bases. Germline CDR1 is SGHTA and CDR2 is FQGTGA. V lost 0 bases, J lost 5 bases, and 5 bases stayed unmatched. There are 16 residues in the CDR3. CDR3 nucleotides: TGTGCCAGCAGCTTAACCTTGCAGCGGGGGACCGGGGAGCTGTTTTTT. Its translation is CASSLTLQRGTGELFF.

This clone was observed once. The CDR3 here is CAMGQGNTEAFF. The CDR3 DNA follows: TGTGCCATGGGACAGGGGAACACTGAAGCTTTCTTT. V gene TRBV2 combines with J gene TRBJ1-1, with 9 bases identical to TRBD1. V was clipped by 10 bases and J by 1 base; unmatched bases: 1. The CDR3 has 12 amino acids. Per germline, CDR1 SNHLY and CDR2 FYNNEI.

The CDR3 loop reads CASSAWGGDGYTF. The CDR3 region has the DNA TGTGCCAGCAGTGCTTGGGGGGGGGATGGCTACACCTTC. This chain connects TRBV12-3 or TRBV12-4 to TRBJ1-2; D possibly corresponds to TRBD1 (5 bases). Trimming took off 5 bases at V and 6 bases at J, with 13 bases between the two ends. This CDR3 is built from 13 residues.

The CDR3 is CASTRQAGFNQPQHF. CDR3 nucleotide sequence: TGTGCCAGTACTCGCCAGGCAGGGTTCAATCAGCCCCAGCATTTT. The rearrangement joins TRBV19 to TRBJ1-5, with a possible D match to TRBD1 (5 bases). From germline, CDR1 is LNHDA and CDR2 SQIVND (reference sequence). V was shortened by 7 bases and J by 3 bases, with 16 bases between the two germline ends. The CDR3 contains 15 residues.

The chain recombines TRBV9 with TRBJ2-1; TRBD2 is a possible D gene (5 bases). Germline V lookup: CDR1 SGDLS, CDR2 YYNGEE. The CDR3 runs 15 residues. V gave up 0 bases and J gave up 2 bases, with 9 bases separating them. CDR3 nucleotides: TGTGCCAGCAGCGTAGGGACTGGAGCCTACAATGAGCAGTTCTTC. It encodes CASSVGTGAYNEQFF.

The chain joins TRBV11-3 to TRBJ1-4; D gene ambiguous. Germline-derived CDR1 and CDR2 are SGHNT and YENEEA. The V and J ends lost 5 bases and 0 bases respectively, with 13 bases between them. The CDR3 has 16 residues. The CDR3 DNA sequence: TGTGCCAGCAGCCCCGGTAGAGAGGCAACTAATGAAAAACTGTTTTTT. The encoded protein is CASSPGREATNEKLFF.

The V gene is TRBV5-6, the J gene TRBJ1-5; 7 bases line up with TRBD1. The CDR3 is 15 amino acids. CDR1 and CDR2 (germline): SGHDT, YYEEEE. Trimming cost V 1 base and J 5 bases; bases outside gene matches: 6. DNA of the CDR3: TGTGCCAGCAGCTTGACAGGGGTGGACGATCAGCCCCAGCATTTT. Residues: CASSLTGVDDQPQHF. Together with reference TRBV5-6 and TRBJ1-5, the CDR3 gives the full variable domain: DAGVTQSPTHLIKTRGQQVTLRCSPKSGHDTVSWYQQALGQGPQFIFQYYEEEERQRGNFPDRFSGHQFPNYSSELNVNALLLGDSALYLCASSLTGVDDQPQHFGDGTRLSIL.

The chain uses TRBV7-2 and TRBJ2-7, with D possibly being TRBD1 or TRBD2 (6 bases each). The CDR3 consists of 15 residues. V was shortened by 5 bases and J by 6 bases, with 20 bases between the two germline ends. Germline CDR1 SGHTA, CDR2 FQGNSA. The CDR3 region has the DNA TGTGCCAGCAGCCCAACACTACAAGGGGGAGGCGAGCAGTACTTC. It translates to CASSPTLQGGGEQYF.

The chain uses TRBV23-1 and TRBJ2-3; D is possibly TRBD2 (5 bases). TRBV23-1 falls under the ORF class, with uncertain function. This CDR3 has 15 residues. V was pared by 10 bases and J by 1 base, with 18 bases between. The CDR3 bases are TGCGCCAACCCGCCGGGGATCCTGGGCACAGATACGCAGTATTTT. Protein sequence: CANPPGILGTDTQYF.

The chain couples TRBV4-1 to TRBJ1-1, with unresolved D. Germline values: CDR1 MGHRA, CDR2 YSYEKL. V shed 1 base and J shed 0 bases, with 12 bases lying between them. There are 16 residues in the CDR3. The CDR3 bases are TGCGCCAGCAGCCAAGGTAGGATTCTGGTGAACACTGAAGCTTTCTTT. It is translated as CASSQGRILVNTEAFF.

J is TRBJ2-1 and V is TRBV28; 9 nucleotides align to TRBD2. The junction had 13 bases not matched to a gene; V was cut back by 3 bases and J by 7 bases. The germline CDR1 and CDR2 sequences are MDHEN and SYDVKM. The CDR3 is made up of 17 amino acids. The CDR3 DNA reads TGTGCCAGCAGTTTCCATGGCTGGCGGGGGGGCCGGAATGAGCAGTTCTTC. This gives the protein CASSFHGWRGGRNEQFF.

V gene TRBV2 combines with J gene TRBJ2-1; D gene uncertain. The CDR3 is 14 amino acids. Germline V gives CDR1 SNHLY, CDR2 FYNNEI. V was trimmed by 4 bases and J by 2 bases, leaving 9 bases between them. CDR3 sequence reads: CASSGALTYNEQFF. CDR3 DNA: TGTGCCAGCAGTGGAGCTTTGACCTACAATGAGCAGTTCTTC.

This clone was seen once. This chain uses TRBV6-6 with TRBJ1-1; D is perhaps TRBD1 (5 bases). From germline, CDR1 is MNHNY and CDR2 SVGAGI (reference sequence). CDR3 length: 12 residues. V dropped 9 bases and J dropped 6 bases, with 14 bases sitting between them. The CDR3 nucleotides read TGTGCCAGTTTCGGCCGGGGCGCTGAAGCTTTCTTT. This sequence encodes CASFGRGAEAFF.

This clone appeared a few times. This sequence joins TRBV6-4 and TRBJ1-6; D call uncertain. Germline values: CDR1 MRHNA, CDR2 SNTAGT. The CDR3 totals 13 residues. Trimming removed 0 bases from V and 8 bases from J, with 5 bases in between. The CDR3 here is CASSDSEDSPLHF. The CDR3 nucleotides read TGTGCCAGCAGTGACTCAGAGGATTCACCCCTCCACTTT.

The rearrangement links TRBV14 to TRBJ2-3; D perhaps matches TRBD1 (6 bases). V was trimmed by 2 bases and J by 7 bases, leaving 16 bases between them. Germline-derived CDR1 and CDR2 are SGHDN and FVKESK. CDR3 length equals 15 residues. DNA for the CDR3: TGTGCCAGCAGCCAACGGACAGATTTTCGTCATACGCAGTATTTT. It encodes CASSQRTDFRHTQYF. Full variable domain (missing parts from reference TRBV14 and TRBJ2-3): EAGVTQFPSHSVIEKGQTVTLRCDPISGHDNLYWYRRVMGKEIKFLLHFVKESKQDESGMPNNRFLAERTGGTYSTLKVQPAELEDSGVYFCASSQRTDFRHTQYFGPGTRLTVL.

V is TRBV19 and J is TRBJ2-6; either TRBD1 or TRBD2 may supply D (6 bases each). The length of the CDR3 is 19 residues. Germline CDR1 reads LNHDA; CDR2 reads SQIVND (reference sequence). V lost 8 bases and J 1 base, leaving 24 bases between the germline ends. CDR3 sequence reads: CASAPDLGGRMSGANVLTF. CDR3 sequence (DNA): TGTGCCAGTGCTCCCGATCTTGGGGGGCGGATGTCTGGGGCCAACGTCCTGACTTTC.

The chain carries TRBV7-3 and TRBJ2-5; D not certain. Germline CDR1 and CDR2: SGHTA and FQGTGA. The CDR3 spans 13 residues. Between the trimmed V and J ends, which lost 3 bases and 2 bases, there was a span of 7 bases. CDR3 sequence reads: CASSFRRQETQYF. Written as DNA, the CDR3 is TGTGCCAGCAGCTTCAGGAGACAAGAGACCCAGTACTTC.